The 20 T cell receptor beta chains in this list originate from one sample, sequenced in a study of blood T cell repertoires in COVID-19. The repertoire was sequenced with immunoSEQ multiplex PCR; TCRdb's copy has only in-frame clones and lacks some. The table includes 350,000 to 400,000 clones, roughly nine tenths detected once. Sequencing input: PBMCs or T cells enriched from blood (not recorded which). Receptor source: a woman between 40 and 50 years old who had been exposed to COVID-19.

V and J are TRBV29-1 and TRBJ2-5, with D tentatively TRBD2 (7 bases). The CDR3 contains 15 residues. With 3 bases removed from V and 5 bases from J, the gap between germline ends came to 19 bases. Germline V gives CDR1 SQVTM, CDR2 ANQGSEA. CDR3 protein: CSVEEGEGISETQYF. DNA for the CDR3: TGCAGCGTTGAGGAGGGGGAGGGGATTTCGGAGACCCAGTACTTC.

V and J are TRBV5-5 and TRBJ1-1; 7 bases map to TRBD1. CDR1 is SGHKS, CDR2 YYEKEE, per germline (reference sequence). The CDR3 covers 14 residues. Unmatched junction bases numbered 7, after V lost 4 bases and J lost 4 bases. The CDR3 nucleotides read TGTGCCAGCAGCCATACAGGGGCGGGCACTGAAGCTTTCTTT. Encoded protein: CASSHTGAGTEAFF.

CDR3: CASKPSGTDTQYF. The CDR3 region has the DNA TGTGCCAGCAAACCCTCGGGCACAGATACGCAGTATTTT. The chain carries TRBV6-5 and TRBJ2-3; no clear D gene. The CDR3 contains 13 residues. The germline V gene encodes CDR1 MNHEY and CDR2 SVGAGI. The germline V and J ends were trimmed by 7 bases and 1 base, with 9 bases remaining between them.

This chain uses TRBV15 with TRBJ2-2; 7 bases align to TRBD2. The CDR3 sequence is 16 residues long. J was trimmed by 0 bases and V by 2 bases; bases with no gene match: 3. From germline, CDR1 is LNHNV and CDR2 YYDKDF (reference sequence). The CDR3 reads CATSRTAGSNTGELFF. The DNA of the CDR3 is TGTGCCACCAGCAGAACAGCGGGGTCGAACACCGGGGAGCTGTTTTTT. Filled out from reference TRBV15 and TRBJ2-2, the complete variable domain reads DAMVIQNPRYQVTQFGKPVTLSCSQTLNHNVMYWYQQKSSQAPKLLFHYYDKDFNNEADTPDNFQSRRPNTSFCFLDIRSPGLGDTAMYLCATSRTAGSNTGELFFGEGSRLTVL.

The chain is built from TRBV3-1 (or the pseudogene TRBV3-2) and TRBJ2-2; 8 bases match TRBD1. V dropped 4 bases and J dropped 1; count of bases not matched to a gene: 11. Germline values: CDR1 LGHDT, CDR2 YNNKEL (reference sequence). The CDR3 contains 18 residues. The CDR3 coding sequence is TGTGCCAGCAGCCGCCGTTTTTCCGGGACAGGGAACACCGGGGAGCTGTTTTTT. As protein: CASSRRFSGTGNTGELFF.

The rearrangement links TRBV2 to TRBJ1-2; D call uncertain. Deletions cut 5 bases from V and 4 bases from J, with 5 bases between. CDR1 and CDR2 (germline): SNHLY, FYNNEI. The CDR3 spans 11 residues. The CDR3 DNA is TGTGCCAGCAGTCCTCGCTATGGCTACACCTTC. Encoded protein: CASSPRYGYTF.

This clone occurred a few times. V usage is TRBV6-4 and J usage is TRBJ2-3; D not certain. The CDR3 extends over 13 amino acids. Germline V gene data show CDR1 as MRHNA and CDR2 as SNTAGT. The V and J ends lost 0 bases and 7 bases respectively, with 8 bases between them. The CDR3: CASSDSGSHTQYF. CDR3 bases: TGTGCCAGCAGTGACTCTGGTAGTCATACGCAGTATTTT.

The count of this clone is one. This chain links TRBV19 with TRBJ1-1; 9 nucleotides line up with TRBD1. Germline-derived CDR1 and CDR2 are LNHDA and SQIVND (reference sequence). The ends lost 6 bases at V and 5 bases at J; junction bases unmatched: 10. The CDR3 sequence is 15 residues long. The CDR3 reads CASRNRGQTRTEAFF. CDR3 DNA sequence: TGTGCCAGTAGGAACAGGGGGCAAACGAGGACTGAAGCTTTCTTT.

This clone appeared once. This chain uses TRBV19 with TRBJ1-1, with TRBD1 as a possible D gene (6 bases). Per the germline V gene, CDR1 is LNHDA and CDR2 is SQIVND (reference sequence). This CDR3 has 16 amino acids. V lost 7 bases, J lost 1 base, and 19 bases lay in between. CDR3 residues: CASIPSQGIRNTEAFF. CDR3 nucleotide sequence: TGTGCCAGTATCCCTTCTCAGGGGATTAGGAACACTGAAGCTTTCTTT.

The V gene is TRBV29-1, the J gene TRBJ1-1, with D possibly being TRBD1 (6 bases). Trimming removed 7 bases at V and 4 bases at J, with 13 bases between. The CDR3 is made up of 12 amino acids. Germline loops: CDR1 SQVTM, CDR2 ANQGSEA. The CDR3 sequence: CSGHRDITEAFF. The CDR3 bases are TGCAGCGGCCACAGGGATATCACTGAAGCTTTCTTT. Based on the CDR3 plus reference TRBV29-1 and TRBJ1-1, the full variable domain is SAVISQKPSRDICQRGTSLTIQCQVDSQVTMMFWYRQQPGQSLTLIATANQGSEATYESGFVIDKFPISRPNLTFSTLTVSNMSPEDSSIYLCSGHRDITEAFFGQGTRLTVV.

This chain uses TRBV7-3 with TRBJ1-1; 11 nucleotides match TRBD1. V lost 0 bases, J lost 5 bases, and 5 bases stayed unmatched. In germline, CDR1 is SGHTA, CDR2 FQGTGA. This CDR3 is 16 amino acids long. The chain's CDR3 is CASSLTTGTGGTEAFF. For the CDR3, the DNA is TGTGCCAGCAGCTTAACGACCGGGACAGGGGGAACTGAAGCTTTCTTT.

V and J are TRBV5-1 and TRBJ2-1, with 7 nucleotides matching TRBD2. Germline CDR1 SGHRS, CDR2 YFSETQ. The CDR3 has 15 amino acids. J lost 9 bases, V lost 3 bases, and 12 bases had no gene match. In DNA, the CDR3 is TGCGCCAGCAGCTCAAAAACGGGCGGGAGAGGTGAGCAGTTCTTC. Translating it yields CASSSKTGGRGEQFF.

The rearrangement joins TRBV4-1 to TRBJ1-2; D gene unclear. V dropped 1 base and J dropped 8 bases, with 11 bases sitting between them. The CDR3 is made up of 13 amino acids. CDR1 and CDR2 (germline): MGHRA, YSYEKL. The CDR3, as DNA: TGCGCCAGCAGCCAAGTATCAGGTGAGGGCTACACCTTC. This encodes CASSQVSGEGYTF.

This chain uses TRBV12-3 or TRBV12-4 with TRBJ1-6, with no clear D. CDR3 length: 13 amino acids. The V end lost 7 bases, the J end lost 8 bases, and 12 bases lay between the germline ends. The CDR3 sequence: CASTRIRDSPLHF. The CDR3 nucleotides are TGTGCCAGCACCCGCATCCGGGATTCACCCCTCCACTTT.

The chain carries TRBV30 and TRBJ1-6, with TRBD1 matching 8 bases. Germline lookup yields CDR1 GTSNPN and CDR2 SVGIG (reference sequence). The trim removed 2 bases at V and 9 bases at J, leaving 6 bases unmatched. The length of the CDR3 is 14 residues. The CDR3 is CAWSQDRVSSPLHF. Here the CDR3 DNA reads TGTGCCTGGAGTCAGGACAGGGTATCTTCACCCCTCCACTTT.

The rearrangement links TRBV3-1 (or the pseudogene TRBV3-2) to TRBJ1-4; D may be TRBD1 (5 bases). Germline lookup yields CDR1 LGHDT and CDR2 YNNKEL (reference sequence). The CDR3 is 14 residues long. Trimming stripped 5 bases from V and 4 bases from J, with 11 bases between. CDR3 amino acids: CASSGGASNEKLFF. The CDR3 DNA reads as TGTGCCAGCAGCGGTGGGGCAAGTAATGAAAAACTGTTTTTT.

The CDR3: CASTSPGELFF. The CDR3 DNA reads TGTGCCAGCACCTCCCCCGGGGAGCTGTTTTTT. The rearrangement links TRBV6-5 to TRBJ2-2, with D uncertain. Per germline, CDR1 MNHEY and CDR2 SVGAGI. CDR3 length: 11 amino acids. Deletions cut 7 bases from V and 6 bases from J, with 6 bases between.

The V gene is TRBV18, the J gene TRBJ1-5; D remains unclear. Germline assignment: CDR1 KGHSH and CDR2 LQKENI. Trimming took off 0 bases at V and 4 bases at J, with 16 bases between the two ends. CDR3 length: 17 amino acids. The CDR3 DNA sequence: TGTGCCAGCTCACCACCCGGAGCCAGTACGGTGAATCAGCCCCAGCATTTT. It specifies CASSPPGASTVNQPQHF.

In this sample, this clone turned up once. This chain links TRBV2 with TRBJ1-2; 8 nucleotides line up with TRBD1. This CDR3 contains 17 residues. The germline CDR1 and CDR2 sequences are SNHLY and FYNNEI. V shed 5 bases, J shed 7 bases, and the junction held 18 bases outside the gene matches. CDR3 nucleotides: TGTGCCAGCAGTCCCAGACCTCGCCAGGGGGCGAGGTCTGGCTACACCTTC. Translation: CASSPRPRQGARSGYTF.

This rearrangement joins TRBV5-1 to TRBJ1-3; maybe TRBD1 (6 bases). The CDR3 has 16 amino acids. V was clipped by 0 bases and J by 0 bases, with 10 bases between them. Germline CDR1 reads SGHRS; CDR2 reads YFSETQ. The CDR3 is CASSLEGVSSGNTIYF. CDR3 coding DNA: TGCGCCAGCAGCTTGGAGGGGGTTAGCTCTGGAAACACCATATATTTT. Full variable domain (outside the CDR3, taken from reference TRBV5-1 and TRBJ1-3): KAGVTQTPRYLIKTRGQQVTLSCSPISGHRSVSWYQQTPGQGLQFLFEYFSETQRNKGNFPGRFSGRQFSNSRSEMNVSTLELGDSALYLCASSLEGVSSGNTIYFGEGSWLTVV.